This T cell receptor (beta chain) appears in the sequencing data of a study of T cell changes during pregnancy in multiple sclerosis. Measured with immunoSEQ multiplex PCR; TCRdb has only the in-frame clones, and not every one. This sample carries 15,000 to 20,000 clones, 88% of them seen once, and the ten largest clones take roughly 5%. The CDR3 contains 15 residues. Germline V lookup: CDR1 MGHRA, CDR2 YSYEKL. V dropped 4 bases and J dropped 5 bases, with 17 bases sitting between them. The input for sequencing was CD8+ T cells from peripheral blood mononuclear cells, taken after pregnancy. The TCR comes from a female donor in good health, enrolled as a control in a pregnancy study. The chain couples TRBV4-1 to TRBJ1-1, with D possibly being TRBD1 (5 bases). The CDR3, as DNA: TGCGCCAGCAGCCCCCTGGGCAGGGTGCGTACTGAAGCTTTCTTT. It specifies CASSPLGRVRTEAFF.